This T cell receptor beta chain was identified in a study of blood T cell repertoires in COVID-19. Study details: Material from acute and convalescent COVID-19 was sourced from the United States, Italy and Spain. Sources were T cells, B-cell-depleted T cells, or PBMCs; the material itself was cDNA or gDNA.

CDR1 and CDR2 (germline): SGHRS, YFSETQ. CDR3 size: 16 residues. V shed 4 bases, J shed 5 bases, and the junction held 12 bases outside the gene matches. Per the original methods: Counts of nucleated cells, estimated from reference gene primer amplification, were obtained. Only in-frame clones appear in the TCRdb table, and some are missing; sequencing was by immunoSEQ multiplex PCR. From that table come the V and J calls and clone size; the DNA was used to work out D and trimming. The table shows 110,000 or so clones, with roughly 85% occurring only once. The source is a man aged 35 to 55 with acute or convalescent COVID-19. The sequenced material came from peripheral blood. The V gene is TRBV5-1, the J gene TRBJ1-1, with 9 bases lining up with TRBD1. CDR3 region: CASSTIRTGGRTEAFF. CDR3 DNA: TGCGCCAGCAGCACGATTCGCACAGGGGGCCGTACTGAAGCTTTCTTT.